The present T cell receptor beta chain was sequenced within a study of Graves' ophthalmopathy and Graves' hyperthyroidism. Findings of the study overall: The model achieved about 67% sensitivity and 72% to 75% specificity for ophthalmopathy progression.

Researchers took RNA transcripts and amplified TCR beta CDR3 regions from them. RT-PCR was first run with HTBI primers, then multiplex PCR in a second round. TCRdb fed the multiplex PCR reads into MiXCR, producing one record per CDR3 protein. The data contain about 620,000 distinct CDR3 sequences, about a fifth of them seen just once; the ten biggest clones take up more than 5.5%. The table lists this clonotype with many counts. What it binds is not known. The CDR3 extends over 13 amino acids. CDR1 is MNHNS and CDR2 is SASEGT in the germline V gene. Between the trimmed V and J ends, which lost 5 bases and 11 bases, there was a span of 18 bases.

The chain joins TRBV6-1 to TRBJ1-1; no clear D. This receptor was identified in a woman aged 18 to 35 with stable Graves' hyperthyroidism. Some clones in this sample may be carry-over from other donors' samples. Sequenced sample: peripheral blood. CDR3 nucleotides: TGTGCCAGCAGTCCCAGGAGGCGGAAGGAGGCTTTCTTT. It is translated as CASSPRRRKEAFF.